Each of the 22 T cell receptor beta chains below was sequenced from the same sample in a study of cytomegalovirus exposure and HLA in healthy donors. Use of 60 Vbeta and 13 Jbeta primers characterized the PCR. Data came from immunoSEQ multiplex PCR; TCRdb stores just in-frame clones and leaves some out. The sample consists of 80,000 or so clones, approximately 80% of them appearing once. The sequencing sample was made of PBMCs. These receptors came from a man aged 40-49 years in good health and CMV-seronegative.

As DNA, the CDR3 is TGTGCCTGGAGTGTCTGGCCTGGAAACACCATATATTTT. It translates to CAWSVWPGNTIYF. The chain carries TRBV30 and TRBJ1-3; unclear D gene. Germline V lookup: CDR1 GTSNPN, CDR2 SVGIG (reference sequence). The CDR3 spans 13 residues. Trimming stripped 0 bases from V and 2 bases from J, with 5 bases between.

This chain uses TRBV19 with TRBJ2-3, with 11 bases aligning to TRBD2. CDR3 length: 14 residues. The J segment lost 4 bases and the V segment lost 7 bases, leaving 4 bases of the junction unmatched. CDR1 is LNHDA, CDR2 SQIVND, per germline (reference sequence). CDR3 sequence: CASKGLAEADTQYF. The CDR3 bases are TGTGCCAGTAAGGGACTAGCGGAAGCAGATACGCAGTATTTT.

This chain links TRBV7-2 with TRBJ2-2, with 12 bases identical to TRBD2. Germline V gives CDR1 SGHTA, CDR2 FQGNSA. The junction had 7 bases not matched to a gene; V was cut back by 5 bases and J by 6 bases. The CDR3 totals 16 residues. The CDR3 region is CASSPRLAGDPGELFF. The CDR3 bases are TGTGCCAGCAGCCCAAGACTAGCGGGGGATCCCGGGGAGCTGTTTTTT.

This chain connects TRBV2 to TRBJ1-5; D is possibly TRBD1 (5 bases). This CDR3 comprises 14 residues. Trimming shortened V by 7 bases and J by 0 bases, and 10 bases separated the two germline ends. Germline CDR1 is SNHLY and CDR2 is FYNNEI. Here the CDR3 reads CASKGVYSNQPQHF. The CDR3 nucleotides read TGTGCCAGCAAAGGGGTGTATAGCAATCAGCCCCAGCATTTT.

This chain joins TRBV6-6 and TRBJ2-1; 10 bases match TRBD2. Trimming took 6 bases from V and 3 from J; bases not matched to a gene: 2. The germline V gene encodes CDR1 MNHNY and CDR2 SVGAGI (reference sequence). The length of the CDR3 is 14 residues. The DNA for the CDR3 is TGTGCCAGCAGAAGCGGGGGGGACTACAATGAGCAGTTCTTC. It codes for CASRSGGDYNEQFF.

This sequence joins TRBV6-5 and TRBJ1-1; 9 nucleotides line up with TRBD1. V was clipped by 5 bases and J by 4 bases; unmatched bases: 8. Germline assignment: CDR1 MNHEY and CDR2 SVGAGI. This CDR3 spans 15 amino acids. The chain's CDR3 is CASSRLGQGATEAFF. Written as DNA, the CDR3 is TGTGCCAGCAGTCGCCTGGGACAGGGAGCCACTGAAGCTTTCTTT.

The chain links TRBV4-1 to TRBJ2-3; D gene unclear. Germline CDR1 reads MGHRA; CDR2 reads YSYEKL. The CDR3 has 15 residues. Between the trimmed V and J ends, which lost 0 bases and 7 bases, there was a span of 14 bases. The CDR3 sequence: CASSQENRRLHTQYF. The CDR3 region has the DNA TGCGCCAGCAGCCAAGAAAACCGTCGTCTACATACGCAGTATTTT.

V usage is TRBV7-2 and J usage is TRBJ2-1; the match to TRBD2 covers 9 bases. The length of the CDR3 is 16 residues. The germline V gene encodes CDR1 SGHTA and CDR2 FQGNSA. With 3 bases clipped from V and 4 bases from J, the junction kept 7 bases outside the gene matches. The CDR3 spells CASSFAAGGPYNEQFF. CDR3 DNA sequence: TGTGCCAGCAGCTTCGCAGCGGGGGGCCCATACAATGAGCAGTTCTTC.

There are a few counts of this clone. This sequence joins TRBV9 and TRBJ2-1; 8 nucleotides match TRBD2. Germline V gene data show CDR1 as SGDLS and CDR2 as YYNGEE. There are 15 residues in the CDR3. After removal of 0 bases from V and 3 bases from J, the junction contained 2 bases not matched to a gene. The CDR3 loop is CASSVDGGDYNEQFF. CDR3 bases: TGTGCCAGCAGCGTAGACGGGGGGGACTACAATGAGCAGTTCTTC.

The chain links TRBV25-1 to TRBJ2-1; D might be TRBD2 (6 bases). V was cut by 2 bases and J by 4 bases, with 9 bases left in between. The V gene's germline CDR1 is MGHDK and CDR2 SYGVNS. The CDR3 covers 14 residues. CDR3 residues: CASSEPGLYNEQFF. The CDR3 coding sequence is TGTGCCAGCAGTGAACCGGGACTGTACAATGAGCAGTTCTTC.

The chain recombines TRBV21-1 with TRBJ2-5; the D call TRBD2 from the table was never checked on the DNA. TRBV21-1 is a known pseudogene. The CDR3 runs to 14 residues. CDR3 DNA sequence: TGTGCCAGCAGCAAATGGAGGGACCAAGAGACCCAGTACTTC. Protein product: CASSKWRDQETQYF.

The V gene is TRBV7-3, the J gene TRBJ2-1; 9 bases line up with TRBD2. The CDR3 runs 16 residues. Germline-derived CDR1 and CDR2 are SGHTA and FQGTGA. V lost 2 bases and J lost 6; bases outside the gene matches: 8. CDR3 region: CASSLVTRGGLNEQFF. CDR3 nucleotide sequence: TGTGCCAGCAGCTTAGTCACGCGGGGGGGGCTCAATGAGCAGTTCTTC.

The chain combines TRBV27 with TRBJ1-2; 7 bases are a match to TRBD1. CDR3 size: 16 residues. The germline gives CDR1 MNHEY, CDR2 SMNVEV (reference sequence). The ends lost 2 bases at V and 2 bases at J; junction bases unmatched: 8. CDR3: CASSLLPLDRNYGYTF. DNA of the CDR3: TGTGCCAGCAGTTTACTCCCCCTGGACAGGAACTATGGCTACACCTTC.

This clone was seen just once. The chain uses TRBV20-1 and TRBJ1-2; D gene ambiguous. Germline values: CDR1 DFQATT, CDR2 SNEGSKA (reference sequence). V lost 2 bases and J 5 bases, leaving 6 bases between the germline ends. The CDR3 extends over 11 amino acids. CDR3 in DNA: TGCAGTGCTAGATTCGTTTATGGCTACACCTTC. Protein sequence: CSARFVYGYTF.

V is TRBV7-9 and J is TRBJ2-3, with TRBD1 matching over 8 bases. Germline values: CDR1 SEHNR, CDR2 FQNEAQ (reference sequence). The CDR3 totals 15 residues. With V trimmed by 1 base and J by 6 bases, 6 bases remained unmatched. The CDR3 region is CASSLGTGGGDTQYF. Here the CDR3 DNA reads TGTGCCAGCAGCTTAGGAACAGGGGGAGGTGATACGCAGTATTTT.

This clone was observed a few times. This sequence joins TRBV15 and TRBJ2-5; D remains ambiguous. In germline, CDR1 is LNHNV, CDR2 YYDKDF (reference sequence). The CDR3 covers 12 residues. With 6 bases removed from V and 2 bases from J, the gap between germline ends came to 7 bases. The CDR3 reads CATSIAQETQYF. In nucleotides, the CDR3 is TGTGCCACCAGTATAGCTCAAGAGACCCAGTACTTC.

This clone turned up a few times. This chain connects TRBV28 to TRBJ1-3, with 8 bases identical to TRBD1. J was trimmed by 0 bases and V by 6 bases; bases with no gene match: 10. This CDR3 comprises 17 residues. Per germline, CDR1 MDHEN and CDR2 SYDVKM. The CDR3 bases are TGTGCCAGCAGCTCCGCCCGGGACAGGCTCTCTGGAAACACCATATATTTT. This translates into CASSSARDRLSGNTIYF.

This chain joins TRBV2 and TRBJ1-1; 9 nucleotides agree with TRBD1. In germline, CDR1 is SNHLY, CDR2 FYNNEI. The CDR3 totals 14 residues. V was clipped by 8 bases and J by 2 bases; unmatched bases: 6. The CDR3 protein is CASAKGQGNTEAFF. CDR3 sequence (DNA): TGTGCCAGCGCTAAGGGACAGGGCAACACTGAAGCTTTCTTT.

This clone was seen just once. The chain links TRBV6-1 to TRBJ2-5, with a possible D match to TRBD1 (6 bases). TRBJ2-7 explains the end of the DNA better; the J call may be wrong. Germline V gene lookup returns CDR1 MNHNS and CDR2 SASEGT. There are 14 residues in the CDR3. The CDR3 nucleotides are TGTGCCAGCAGTCTCCAGGGGATCGGGGACGAGCAGTACTTC. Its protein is CASSLQGIGDEQYF.

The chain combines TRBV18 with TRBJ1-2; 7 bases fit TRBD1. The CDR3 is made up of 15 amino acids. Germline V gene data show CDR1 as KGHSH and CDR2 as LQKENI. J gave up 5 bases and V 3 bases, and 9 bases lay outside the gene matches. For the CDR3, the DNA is TGTGCCAGCTCACCTGTTGTCCAGGGGGGTTATGGCTACACCTTC. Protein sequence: CASSPVVQGGYGYTF. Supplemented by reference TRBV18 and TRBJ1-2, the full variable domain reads NAGVMQNPRHLVRRRGQEARLRCSPMKGHSHVYWYRQLPEEGLKFMVYLQKENIIDESGMPKERFSAEFPKEGPSILRIQQVVRGDSAAYFCASSPVVQGGYGYTFGSGTRLTVV.

Here the CDR3 reads CASSERLSYEQYF. The CDR3 DNA reads TGTGCCAGCAGCGAAAGACTTAGTTACGAGCAGTACTTC. The genes are TRBV4-2 and TRBJ2-7; D gene unclear. The CDR3 has 13 amino acids. Germline V gene lookup returns CDR1 LGHNA and CDR2 YNFKEQ. Between the trimmed V and J ends, which lost 5 bases and 4 bases, there was a span of 12 bases.

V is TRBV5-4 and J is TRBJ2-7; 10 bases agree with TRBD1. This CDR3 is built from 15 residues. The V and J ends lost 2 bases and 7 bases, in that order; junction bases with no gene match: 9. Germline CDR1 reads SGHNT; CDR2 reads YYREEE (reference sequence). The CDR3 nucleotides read TGTGCCAGCAGCTTAGGGGACAGGGGACTAATGGAGCAGTACTTC. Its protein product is CASSLGDRGLMEQYF. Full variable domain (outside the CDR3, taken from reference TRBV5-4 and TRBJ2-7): ETGVTQSPTHLIKTRGQQVTLRCSSQSGHNTVSWYQQALGQGPQFIFQYYREEENGRGNFPPRFSGLQFPNYSSELNVNALELDDSALYLCASSLGDRGLMEQYFGPGTRLTVT.